This T cell receptor (beta chain) was recovered during a study of cytomegalovirus exposure and HLA in healthy donors. Study results and limitations: Researchers reported in a later analysis that a missense DCLRE1C variant was tied to TCR beta V- and J-gene trimming.

As concerns this clone: The target antigen is unknown. Mismatch with germline at one junction end may stem from a read error.

Germline values: CDR1 SNHLY, CDR2 FYNNEI. The CDR3 runs 16 residues. This PCR relied on a set of 60 Vbeta primers and 13 Jbeta primers. Using immunoSEQ multiplex PCR, the repertoire was profiled, and TCRdb retains in-frame clones only, with some absent. Of 150,000 to 200,000 clones in the sample, about 81% were seen once. The V call is TRBV2, the J call TRBJ2-2; TRBD1 is a possible D gene (6 bases). The specimen sequenced was PBMCs. The clonotype was recovered from a woman aged 30 to 39 in good health and CMV-seronegative. The chain's CDR3 is CAGSAQGLTNTGELFF. The CDR3 DNA reads as TGTGCCGGCAGTGCCCAGGGGCTAACGAACACCGGGGAGCTGTTTTTT.